This is a list of T cell receptor beta chains from one sample in a study of OX40 agonist ivuxolimab in advanced cancers. Some clones are missing from TCRdb's copy, which holds only in-frame ones; the method was immunoSEQ multiplex PCR. The data hold more than 50,000 clones, with about 81% observed a single time. This specimen was CD4+ or CD8+ T cells sorted from blood, taken in a trial of the OX40 agonist ivuxolimab. These receptors all stem from an adult with an advanced solid tumor such as melanoma, head and neck, liver or kidney cancer. Both conserved end residues are part of each CDR3. Each record gives: D gene, V gene, clone size, J gene, CDR3 DNA, CDR3 protein. A D gene is named only where the DNA matches it firmly. The size entry is marked missing in some rows and otherwise reads once, few, many or a size class.

d_call: -
v_call: TRBV6-5
clone_size: -
j_call: TRBJ2-3
cdr3_nt: TGTGCCAGCGGGCGGAGTGCGAACACAGATACGCAGTATTTT
cdr3_aa: CASGRSANTDTQYF

d_call: -
v_call: TRBV6-6
clone_size: -
j_call: TRBJ1-1
cdr3_nt: TGTGCCAGCAGCAGAACACAGGGTTATGAAGCTTTCTTT
cdr3_aa: CASSRTQGYEAFF

d_call: TRBD2
v_call: TRBV14
clone_size: -
j_call: TRBJ2-1
cdr3_nt: TGTGCCAGCAGCCAATATAGCGGGGGGAAGAGTGGGCAGTTCTTC
cdr3_aa: CASSQYSGGKSGQFF

d_call: -
v_call: TRBV5-5
clone_size: -
j_call: TRBJ2-3
cdr3_nt: TGTGCCAGCAGCTTCACTCATGGGGGGGCAACAGATACGCAGTATTTT
cdr3_aa: CASSFTHGGATDTQYF

d_call: -
v_call: TRBV4-1
clone_size: -
j_call: TRBJ1-4
cdr3_nt: TGCGCCAGCAGCCAAGATCGGGTAGGGGCCACTACAACTAATGAAAAACTGTTTTTT
cdr3_aa: CASSQDRVGATTTNEKLFF

d_call: -
v_call: TRBV5-1
clone_size: few
j_call: TRBJ1-1
cdr3_nt: TGCGCCAGCAGCTTGGTCATGGGGTCGGGCACTGAAGCTTTCTTT
cdr3_aa: CASSLVMGSGTEAFF

d_call: -
v_call: TRBV10-3
clone_size: -
j_call: TRBJ2-7
cdr3_nt: TGTGCCATCAGGGACCGGACGGACGCAAAGGGCGAGCAGTACTTC
cdr3_aa: CAIRDRTDAKGEQYF

d_call: -
v_call: TRBV7-3
clone_size: -
j_call: TRBJ2-1
cdr3_nt: TGTGCCAGCAGCTTAACGTTAAGCGGCAATGAGCAGTTCTTC
cdr3_aa: CASSLTLSGNEQFF

d_call: TRBD2
v_call: TRBV2
clone_size: -
j_call: TRBJ2-1
cdr3_nt: TGTGCCAGCAGTGAACCCCGGGGACTAGCAGACTACAATGAGCAGTTCTTC
cdr3_aa: CASSEPRGLADYNEQFF

d_call: TRBD1
v_call: TRBV9
clone_size: medium-sized
j_call: TRBJ1-6
cdr3_nt: TGTGCCAGCAGCGTAGAGGACAGGGGCAATTCACCCCTCCACTTT
cdr3_aa: CASSVEDRGNSPLHF

d_call: -
v_call: TRBV19
clone_size: -
j_call: TRBJ1-2
cdr3_nt: TGTGCCAGTAGTCTCCCGAACTATGGCTACACCTTC
cdr3_aa: CASSLPNYGYTF

d_call: -
v_call: TRBV5-1
clone_size: -
j_call: TRBJ2-2
cdr3_nt: TGCGCCAGCAGCCAGGGGGGAGGCACCGGGGAGCTGTTTTTT
cdr3_aa: CASSQGGGTGELFF

d_call: -
v_call: TRBV11-2
clone_size: -
j_call: TRBJ1-1
cdr3_nt: TGTGCCAGCAGCTTAGATTCCAGGGTGGGAACTGAAGCTTTCTTT
cdr3_aa: CASSLDSRVGTEAFF

d_call: -
v_call: TRBV5-4
clone_size: -
j_call: TRBJ1-4
cdr3_nt: TGTGCCAGCAGCTCCCAGGGCCCCGGTGGTGAAAAACTGTTTTTT
cdr3_aa: CASSSQGPGGEKLFF

d_call: -
v_call: TRBV19
clone_size: once
j_call: TRBJ2-7
cdr3_nt: TGTGCCAGTAGTATAGACGCCAGCTCCTACGAGCAGTACTTC
cdr3_aa: CASSIDASSYEQYF

d_call: TRBD2
v_call: TRBV5-1
clone_size: -
j_call: TRBJ2-5
cdr3_nt: TGCGCCAGCAGTCTAGCGGGAGGAGTCCAAGAGACCCAGTACTTC
cdr3_aa: CASSLAGGVQETQYF

d_call: -
v_call: TRBV5-1
clone_size: -
j_call: TRBJ2-3
cdr3_nt: TGCGCCAGCACTCAGGAGACTAGCACAGATACGCAGTATTTT
cdr3_aa: CASTQETSTDTQYF

d_call: -
v_call: TRBV2
clone_size: -
j_call: TRBJ1-2
cdr3_nt: TGTGCCAGCAGAGGGGGAGGGAACTATGGCTACACCTTC
cdr3_aa: CASRGGGNYGYTF

d_call: -
v_call: TRBV14
clone_size: -
j_call: TRBJ1-2
cdr3_nt: TGTGCCAGCAGCCCCCAGATGTCGGGAGGCTACACCTTC
cdr3_aa: CASSPQMSGGYTF

d_call: TRBD2
v_call: TRBV13
clone_size: -
j_call: TRBJ2-7
cdr3_nt: TGTGCCAGCAGCACCCTCCCTGGACTAGCGGGGTTGGACCGCTACGAGCAGTACTTC
cdr3_aa: CASSTLPGLAGLDRYEQYF

d_call: TRBD1
v_call: TRBV4-2
clone_size: few
j_call: TRBJ1-4
cdr3_nt: TGTGCCAGCAGCCCGTACAGGGAGGGGGCTAGGGAAAAACTGTTTTTT
cdr3_aa: CASSPYREGAREKLFF

d_call: -
v_call: TRBV19
clone_size: medium-sized
j_call: TRBJ2-7
cdr3_nt: TGTGCCAGTAGTATATCCGGGGGCGAGTACGAGCAGTACTTC
cdr3_aa: CASSISGGEYEQYF

d_call: -
v_call: TRBV7-9
clone_size: -
j_call: TRBJ1-2
cdr3_nt: TGTGCCAGCAGCTTAGTACAGGGTGGTGGCTACACCTTC
cdr3_aa: CASSLVQGGGYTF

d_call: -
v_call: TRBV18
clone_size: -
j_call: TRBJ1-3
cdr3_nt: TGTGCCAGCGAGGGAGGCAATTCTGGAAACACCATATATTTT
cdr3_aa: CASEGGNSGNTIYF

d_call: -
v_call: TRBV5-1
clone_size: -
j_call: TRBJ1-1
cdr3_nt: TGCGCCAGCAGCTGGACCTGGGAACCCCTCCGTCTGGGGCCTGAAGCTTTCTTT
cdr3_aa: CASSWTWEPLRLGPEAFF

d_call: TRBD2
v_call: TRBV5-8
clone_size: -
j_call: TRBJ2-1
cdr3_nt: TGTGCCAGCAGCTCCGGGACTAGCGTCGACAATGAGCAGTTCTTC
cdr3_aa: CASSSGTSVDNEQFF

d_call: -
v_call: TRBV2
clone_size: -
j_call: TRBJ1-3
cdr3_nt: TGTGCCAGCAGCGGGACTTTCAGCTCTGGAAACACCATATATTTT
cdr3_aa: CASSGTFSSGNTIYF

d_call: -
v_call: TRBV5-1
clone_size: -
j_call: TRBJ2-5
cdr3_nt: TGCGCCAGCAGCATGACATCCGGGACCCAAGAGACCCAGTACTTC
cdr3_aa: CASSMTSGTQETQYF

d_call: TRBD2
v_call: TRBV2
clone_size: -
j_call: TRBJ2-1
cdr3_nt: TGTGCCAGCAGTGTTCGGCGGGGGTCGGGTGAGCAGTTCTTC
cdr3_aa: CASSVRRGSGEQFF

d_call: TRBD2
v_call: TRBV6-1
clone_size: -
j_call: TRBJ2-3
cdr3_nt: TGTGCCAGCAGTGCTCCTAGCGGGGGGGCCGGAACAGATACGCAGTATTTT
cdr3_aa: CASSAPSGGAGTDTQYF

d_call: TRBD2
v_call: TRBV28
clone_size: once
j_call: TRBJ2-1
cdr3_nt: TGTGCCAGCAGTCCGCCGGGGGGGGGCAATGAGCAGTTCTTC
cdr3_aa: CASSPPGGGNEQFF

d_call: -
v_call: TRBV28
clone_size: few
j_call: TRBJ1-6
cdr3_nt: TGTGCCAGCAGTTTATGGGATGATAATTCACCCCTCCACTTT
cdr3_aa: CASSLWDDNSPLHF

d_call: TRBD1
v_call: TRBV19
clone_size: few
j_call: TRBJ2-1
cdr3_nt: TGTGCCAGTAGTATAGTCGGGACAGGGAAATACAATGAGCAGTTCTTC
cdr3_aa: CASSIVGTGKYNEQFF

d_call: -
v_call: TRBV28
clone_size: -
j_call: TRBJ1-1
cdr3_nt: TGTGCCAGCAGTTTAGTTCTTAACACTGAAGCTTTCTTT
cdr3_aa: CASSLVLNTEAFF

d_call: TRBD1
v_call: TRBV5-1
clone_size: -
j_call: TRBJ1-5
cdr3_nt: TGCGCCAGCAGCCTGGGACAGGGTGATCAGCCCCAGCATTTT
cdr3_aa: CASSLGQGDQPQHF

d_call: -
v_call: TRBV5-5
clone_size: -
j_call: TRBJ2-3
cdr3_nt: TGTGCCAGCAGCCTTGATGGCCGCGGGGATACGCAGTATTTT
cdr3_aa: CASSLDGRGDTQYF

d_call: -
v_call: TRBV10-3
clone_size: -
j_call: TRBJ2-3
cdr3_nt: TGTGCCATCACCAGGGCCCCCACAGATACGCAGTATTTT
cdr3_aa: CAITRAPTDTQYF

d_call: TRBD2
v_call: TRBV10-2
clone_size: -
j_call: TRBJ2-5
cdr3_nt: TGCGCCACCGCGAGAGGGACTAGCGGGGGAGAGACCCAGTACTTC
cdr3_aa: CATARGTSGGETQYF